These 7 T cell receptor beta chains were sequenced from one sample in a study of memory CD4+ T cells and cytomegalovirus serostatus. Single viable CD3+CD4+CD8-CD45RO+ cells were sorted as the memory CD4+ T cells. The protocol was immunoSEQ multiplex PCR, while the TCRdb copy is restricted to in-frame clones and leaves out a portion. The sample lists 50,000 to 60,000 clones; roughly four fifths were seen once. The sequencing sample was made of memory CD4+ T cells from blood. These TCRs come from an adult in good health and CMV-seronegative.

This clone appeared once. This rearrangement joins TRBV9 to TRBJ2-2; D is ambiguous. Trimming took 0 bases from V and 4 from J, leaving 10 bases between them. Germline values: CDR1 SGDLS, CDR2 YYNGEE. CDR3 length: 15 residues. For the CDR3, the DNA is TGTGCCAGCAGCGTAGCGGTCCGAAGCACCGGGGAGCTGTTTTTT. This codes for CASSVAVRSTGELFF.

This chain uses TRBV7-9 with TRBJ1-2, with a tentative D call TRBD1 (6 bases). The CDR3 is made up of 13 amino acids. Germline V gene lookup returns CDR1 SEHNR and CDR2 FQNEAQ (reference sequence). Trimming took 3 bases from V and 7 from J, leaving 12 bases between them. The chain's CDR3 is CASSLMGAGGYTF. CDR3 sequence (DNA): TGTGCCAGCAGCTTGATGGGGGCGGGTGGCTACACCTTC. Together with reference TRBV7-9 and TRBJ1-2, the CDR3 gives the full variable domain: DTGVSQNPRHKITKRGQNVTFRCDPISEHNRLYWYRQTLGQGPEFLTYFQNEAQLEKSRLLSDRFSAERPKGSFSTLEIQRTEQGDSAMYLCASSLMGAGGYTFGSGTRLTVV.

The chain joins TRBV19 to TRBJ2-1, with 9 bases lining up with TRBD1. The CDR3 has 16 residues. CDR1 is LNHDA and CDR2 is SQIVND in the germline V gene (reference sequence). V trimming: 4 bases; J trimming: 1 base; junction bases outside the gene matches: 5. This chain's CDR3 is CASSSPGTGSYNEQFF. Written as DNA, the CDR3 is TGTGCCAGTAGTAGCCCCGGGACAGGGTCCTACAATGAGCAGTTCTTC.

This clone was recorded only once. CDR3 nucleotides: TGTGCCAGCAGCCAATGGACAGTGGAAGGGGAGCAGTTCTTC. Its translation: CASSQWTVEGEQFF. J is TRBJ2-1 and V is TRBV14; possible D gene TRBD1, 6 bases. From germline, CDR1 is SGHDN and CDR2 FVKESK. The CDR3 sequence is 14 residues long. V was trimmed by 2 bases and J by 10 bases, leaving 15 bases between them.

There are a few counts of this clone. The chain carries TRBV7-8 and TRBJ1-3; tentatively, D is TRBD1 (5 bases). Germline CDR1 and CDR2: SGHVS and FQNEAQ. The CDR3 is 14 residues long. The V gene lost 2 bases and the J gene lost 3 bases, with 8 bases spanning the gap. The CDR3 DNA sequence: TGTGCCAGCAGCTTACAAGGGGTTGGAAACACCATATATTTT. Amino acids: CASSLQGVGNTIYF.

This clone was seen once. This rearrangement joins TRBV19 to TRBJ2-5; 7 nucleotides align to TRBD2. The V segment lost 3 bases and the J segment 2 bases; nucleotides outside the gene matches: 12. Per germline, CDR1 LNHDA and CDR2 SQIVND (reference sequence). The CDR3 contains 17 residues. Written as DNA, the CDR3 is TGTGCCAGTAGTATCATTGGGGCGGGGGTGCGGCAAGAGACCCAGTACTTC. As protein: CASSIIGAGVRQETQYF.

Of note for this clone: An end of the junction differs from the germline gene, which may be a read error. Within the sample, other DNA sequences also encode this same CDR3. The CDR3 here is CAWSVGRGYSNQPQHF. The CDR3 DNA is TGTGCCTGGAGTGTTGGGCGGGGTTATAGCAATCAGCCTCAGCATTTT. V usage is TRBV30 and J usage is TRBJ1-5; unclear D gene. CDR3 length: 16 residues. Germline CDR1 is GTSNPN and CDR2 is SVGIG (reference sequence).